A single sample is the source of the 25 T cell receptor beta chains below, sequenced in a study of T cell repertoires in aging, cancer and after chemotherapy. TRB rearrangements spanning V, D and J were amplified using mixed TRB-A/B primers. TCRdb used MiXCR to reprocess the multiplex PCR reads, holding one entry per CDR3 protein. The repertoire holds about 2,900 distinct CDR3 sequences, 20% to 25% seen once, with about 40% in the top ten. The template was genomic DNA from peripheral blood, not RNA. The sample consisted of blood. These TCRs come from a human donor with a blood cancer.

This clonotype was observed a few times. J is TRBJ1-1 and V is TRBV19, with TRBD1 matching 8 bases. V trimming: 6 bases; J trimming: 3 bases; junction bases outside the gene matches: 6. The germline gives CDR1 LNHDA, CDR2 SQIVND (reference sequence). This CDR3 comprises 14 residues. In nucleotides, the CDR3 is TGTGCCAGTAGGCACAGGGGGTCTCACACTGAAGCTTTCTTT. Residues: CASRHRGSHTEAFF. The whole variable domain, filled in from reference TRBV19 and TRBJ1-1, reads DGGITQSPKYLFRKEGQNVTLSCEQNLNHDAMYWYRQDPGQGLRLIYYSQIVNDFQKGDIAEGYSVSREKKESFPLTVTSAQKNPTAFYLCASRHRGSHTEAFFGQGTRLTVV.

In its sample, this clonotype is medium-sized. The rearrangement joins TRBV24-1 to TRBJ2-3, with 7 bases identical to TRBD2. This CDR3 region has 15 residues. The V and J ends lost 6 bases and 5 bases, in that order; junction bases with no gene match: 10. The germline V gene encodes CDR1 KGHDR and CDR2 SFDVKD. CDR3 in amino acids: CATSPGGRAVDTQYF. The CDR3 DNA sequence: TGTGCCACCAGTCCCGGGGGGAGGGCCGTAGATACGCAGTATTTT.

CDR3 sequence: CASSLGTPTPGQPQHF. Here the CDR3 DNA reads TGTGCCAGCAGCTTAGGGACACCGACCCCGGGTCAGCCCCAGCATTTT. This sequence joins TRBV7-2 and TRBJ1-5, with D perhaps TRBD1 (5 bases). V was clipped by 1 base and J by 6 bases, with 16 bases between them. The CDR3 length is 16 residues. Germline values: CDR1 SGHTA, CDR2 FQGNSA.

This clonotype turned up a few times. This chain uses TRBV19 with TRBJ1-5; D may be TRBD1 (6 bases). Trimming shortened V by 2 bases and J by 1 base, and 9 bases separated the two germline ends. From germline, CDR1 is LNHDA and CDR2 SQIVND (reference sequence). The CDR3 spans 15 residues. The CDR3 DNA reads TGTGCCAGTAGTATACCAGGGGTGAGCAATCAGCCCCAGCATTTT. Encoded protein: CASSIPGVSNQPQHF.

The chain recombines TRBV5-1 with TRBJ2-7; D assignment may be TRBD1 or TRBD2 (5 bases each). Trimming cost V 4 bases and J 4 bases, with 18 bases left between them. The germline gives CDR1 SGHRS, CDR2 YFSETQ. The CDR3 spans 15 residues. DNA for the CDR3: TGCGCCAGCAGCGCTGGGGACCTCTTGGGGTACGAGCAGTACTTC. Translation gives CASSAGDLLGYEQYF.

The genes are TRBV5-1 and TRBJ2-7; 13 positions match TRBD2. This CDR3 comprises 16 residues. With 0 bases clipped from V and 6 bases from J, the junction kept 6 bases outside the gene matches. Germline V CDR1 and CDR2: SGHRS, YFSETQ. The CDR3 nucleotides are TGCGCCAGCAGCTTGGGGGGACTAGCGGGGTTGGGCGAGCAGTACTTC. Its protein is CASSLGGLAGLGEQYF.

By share, this clonotype ranks as medium-sized (0.01 to 0.1%). V gene TRBV6-6 combines with J gene TRBJ2-7, with D possibly being TRBD2 (5 bases). CDR3 length: 12 residues. Per germline, CDR1 MNHNY and CDR2 SVGAGI (reference sequence). The V gene lost 6 bases and the J gene lost 2 bases, with 8 bases spanning the gap. As DNA, the CDR3 is TGTGCCAGCAGCACCGGGGCCTACGAGCAGTACTTC. Translating gives CASSTGAYEQYF.

This clonotype is judged medium-sized. V is TRBV18 and J is TRBJ2-1, with TRBD1 identical over 7 bases. The CDR3 runs to 15 residues. Germline CDR1 and CDR2: KGHSH and LQKENI. The trim removed 3 bases at V and 5 bases at J, leaving 7 bases unmatched. The CDR3 reads CASSPLGTANNEQFF. The CDR3 DNA sequence: TGTGCCAGCTCACCTCTAGGGACAGCTAACAATGAGCAGTTCTTC.

This CDR3 is CASSKKRTGTSWSNQPQHF. The CDR3 nucleotides are TGTGCCAGTAGTAAGAAGCGGACAGGGACCTCATGGAGCAATCAGCCCCAGCATTTT. The chain couples TRBV19 to TRBJ1-5, with TRBD1 matching over 8 bases. Germline V gene sequence: CDR1 LNHDA, CDR2 SQIVND (reference sequence). V lost 4 bases to trimming and J lost 1 base; unmatched junction nucleotides: 15. The CDR3 consists of 19 residues.

In the case of this clonotype: A junction boundary mismatches the germline segment, possibly from a read error. CDR3: CDSSLLSASGNTIYF. CDR3 DNA: TGTGACAGCAGTTTACTCTCCGCCTCTGGAAACACCATATATTTT. V gene TRBV12-3 or TRBV12-4 combines with J gene TRBJ1-3; no clear D gene. The CDR3 has 15 residues.

The chain uses TRBV11-2 and TRBJ2-2; D might be TRBD1 (5 bases). Per the germline V gene, CDR1 is SGHAT and CDR2 is FQNNGV. The CDR3 extends over 14 amino acids. Trimming left V 5 bases short and J 7 bases short, with 14 bases between. CDR3 coding DNA: TGTGCCAGCAGCGCCGGGCAGGGAAGCGGGGAGCTGTTTTTT. Residues: CASSAGQGSGELFF.

Turning to this clonotype: This may come from a read error, since a much larger clone is one base off. The chain couples TRBV6-1 to TRBJ1-1, with 10 bases lining up with TRBD1. J lost 9 bases, V lost 5 bases, and 9 bases had no gene match. The length of the CDR3 is 14 residues. Germline V gene data show CDR1 as MNHNS and CDR2 as SASEGT. The CDR3 nucleotides read TGTGCCAGCAGTTACCCCGGGACAGGGGCTAAAGCTTTCTTT. This translates into CASSYPGTGAKAFF.

This sequence joins TRBV10-3 and TRBJ1-1; D is unresolved. In germline, CDR1 is ENHRY, CDR2 SYGVKD. Deletions cut 4 bases from V and 3 bases from J, with 12 bases between. The CDR3 length is 14 residues. The CDR3 loop is CAISGGGEHTEAFF. In nucleotides, the CDR3 is TGTGCCATCAGTGGAGGAGGAGAACACACTGAAGCTTTCTTT.

This chain joins TRBV5-6 and TRBJ1-2; D gene unclear. CDR1 is SGHDT, CDR2 YYEEEE, per germline. V lost 4 bases to trimming and J lost 8 bases, with 15 bases between them. This CDR3 contains 13 residues. The DNA for the CDR3 is TGTGCCAGCAGCCGGACCCGGAACGGCGGCTACACCTTC. It codes for CASSRTRNGGYTF.

By sample share, this clonotype is medium-sized (0.01 to 0.1%). The V call is TRBV27, the J call TRBJ2-4; 9 bases are shared with TRBD1. From germline, CDR1 is MNHEY and CDR2 SMNVEV (reference sequence). The length of the CDR3 is 13 residues. V shed 6 bases, J shed 6 bases, and the junction held 3 bases outside the gene matches. This CDR3 reads CASRTGGVNIQYF. As DNA, the CDR3 is TGTGCCAGCAGAACAGGGGGCGTAAACATTCAGTACTTC.

By share of the sample, this clonotype is large. The chain links TRBV11-1 to TRBJ2-3; 7 bases map to TRBD2. Germline-derived CDR1 and CDR2 are SGHAT and FQDESV (reference sequence). The CDR3 runs to 18 residues. The trim removed 1 base at V and 2 bases at J, leaving 12 bases unmatched. CDR3 nucleotide sequence: TGTGCCAGCAGCTTAGGTGGTGCACTAGCGTCGTACACAGATACGCAGTATTTT. It yields the protein CASSLGGALASYTDTQYF.

This clonotype counts as large. The chain uses TRBV30 and TRBJ2-3; D unresolved. Germline V lookup: CDR1 GTSNPN, CDR2 SVGIG (reference sequence). CDR3 length: 12 amino acids. V gave up 1 base and J gave up 6 bases, with 8 bases separating them. The CDR3 DNA reads as TGTGCCTGGAGTGCGGGTGCGGATACGCAGTATTTT. It translates to CAWSAGADTQYF.

This clonotype is medium-sized (0.01 to 0.1%) by share. This rearrangement joins TRBV7-6 to TRBJ2-1; no firm D call. Trimming shortened V by 1 base and J by 4 bases, and 8 bases separated the two germline ends. The V gene's germline CDR1 is SGHVS and CDR2 FNYEAQ. The CDR3 totals 14 residues. DNA for the CDR3: TGTGCCAGCAGCTTAGAGGTTTCTTACAATGAGCAGTTCTTC. This gives the protein CASSLEVSYNEQFF.

The chain has TRBV20-1 and TRBJ1-2; tentatively, D is TRBD1 (5 bases). The CDR3 spans 15 residues. Trimming took 1 base from V and 3 from J, leaving 15 bases between them. The germline V gene encodes CDR1 DFQATT and CDR2 SNEGSKA (reference sequence). CDR3 DNA sequence: TGCAGTGCTAGAGGCAGGGTCCTCTCGGACTATGGCTACACCTTC. The encoded protein is CSARGRVLSDYGYTF.

By sample fraction, this clonotype is medium-sized (0.01 to 0.1%). V and J are TRBV19 and TRBJ2-1, with D possibly matching TRBD1 (5 bases). Germline CDR1 and CDR2: LNHDA and SQIVND (reference sequence). V was cut by 0 bases and J by 0 bases, with 6 bases left in between. The CDR3 length is 15 residues. In DNA form, the CDR3 reads TGTGCCAGTAGTATAGATAGGGGCTCCTACAATGAGCAGTTCTTC. Its translation: CASSIDRGSYNEQFF.

J is TRBJ1-1 and V is TRBV7-2, with 7 bases that match TRBD1. The CDR3 is 14 amino acids. Germline V gives CDR1 SGHTA, CDR2 FQGNSA. Trimming removed 5 bases from V and 5 bases from J; junction bases left unmatched: 8. The CDR3 region is CASSAQGRRTEAFF. The CDR3 region has the DNA TGTGCCAGCAGCGCACAGGGGCGCCGGACTGAAGCTTTCTTT. The variable domain in full, completed from reference TRBV7-2 and TRBJ1-1, reads GAGVSQSPSNKVTEKGKDVELRCDPISGHTALYWYRQSLGQGLEFLIYFQGNSAPDKSGLPSDRFSAERTGGSVSTLTIQRTQQEDSAVYLCASSAQGRRTEAFFGQGTRLTVV.

V and J are TRBV20-1 and TRBJ1-4; 11 bases are shared with TRBD1. Looked up from germline, CDR1 is DFQATT and CDR2 is SNEGSKA (reference sequence). V gave up 0 bases and J gave up 0 bases; unmatched junction bases: 0. The CDR3 extends over 16 amino acids. The chain's CDR3 is CSAREGQGATNEKLFF. CDR3 coding DNA: TGCAGTGCTAGAGAGGGACAGGGGGCAACTAATGAAAAACTGTTTTTT.

This clonotype is medium-sized. This chain links TRBV12-3 or TRBV12-4 with TRBJ1-2; D is uncertain. The CDR3 consists of 12 residues. Trimming removed 6 bases from V and 4 bases from J, with 9 bases in between. The CDR3 DNA is TGTGCCAGCAGCGGACGGATCTATGGCTACACCTTC. Translated, it gives CASSGRIYGYTF.

This clonotype is deemed medium-sized. This chain connects TRBV12-3 or TRBV12-4 to TRBJ2-2, with D possibly being TRBD2 (6 bases). Trimming took 6 bases from V and 4 from J, leaving 15 bases between them. The length of the CDR3 is 15 residues. In DNA, the CDR3 is TGTGCCAGCAGCCCATTTCCGGGGGTCACCGGGGAGCTGTTTTTT. Protein product: CASSPFPGVTGELFF.

This chain joins TRBV5-5 and TRBJ1-1, with 7 bases fitting TRBD1. After removal of 4 bases from V and 8 bases from J, the junction contained 2 bases not matched to a gene. The CDR3 contains 11 residues. Per germline, CDR1 SGHKS and CDR2 YYEKEE (reference sequence). The CDR3 here is CASSPGGEAFF. The CDR3 DNA follows: TGTGCCAGCAGCCCAGGGGGGGAAGCTTTCTTT.